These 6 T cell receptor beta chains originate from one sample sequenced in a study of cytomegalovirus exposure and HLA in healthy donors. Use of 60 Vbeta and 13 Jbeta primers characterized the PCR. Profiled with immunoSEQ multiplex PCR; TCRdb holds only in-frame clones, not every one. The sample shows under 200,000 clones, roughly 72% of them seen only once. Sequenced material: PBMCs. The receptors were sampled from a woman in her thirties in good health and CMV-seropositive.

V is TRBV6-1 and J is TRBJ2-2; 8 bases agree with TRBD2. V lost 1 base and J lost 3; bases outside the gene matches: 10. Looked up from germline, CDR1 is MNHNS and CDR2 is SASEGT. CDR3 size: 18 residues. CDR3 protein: CASSEVLAGGPDTGELFF. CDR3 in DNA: TGTGCCAGCAGTGAAGTTTTGGCGGGAGGTCCTGACACCGGGGAGCTGTTTTTT.

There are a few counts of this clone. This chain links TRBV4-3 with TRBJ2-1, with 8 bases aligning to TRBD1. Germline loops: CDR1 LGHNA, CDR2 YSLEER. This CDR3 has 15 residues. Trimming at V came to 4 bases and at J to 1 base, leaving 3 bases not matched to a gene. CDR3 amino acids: CASSPGTGSYNEQFF. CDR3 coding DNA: TGCGCCAGCAGCCCAGGGACAGGATCCTACAATGAGCAGTTCTTC.

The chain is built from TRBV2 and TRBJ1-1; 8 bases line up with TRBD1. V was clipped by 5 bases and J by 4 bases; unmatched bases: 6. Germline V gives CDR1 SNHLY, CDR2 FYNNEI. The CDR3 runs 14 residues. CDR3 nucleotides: TGTGCCAGCAGTTCACAGGGGGTGGGCACTGAAGCTTTCTTT. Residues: CASSSQGVGTEAFF.

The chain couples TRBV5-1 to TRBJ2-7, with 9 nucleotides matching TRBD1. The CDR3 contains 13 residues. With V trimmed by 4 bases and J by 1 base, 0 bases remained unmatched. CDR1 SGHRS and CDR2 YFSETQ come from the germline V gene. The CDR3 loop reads CASSGQGSYEQYF. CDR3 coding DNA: TGCGCCAGCAGCGGACAGGGGTCCTACGAGCAGTACTTC.

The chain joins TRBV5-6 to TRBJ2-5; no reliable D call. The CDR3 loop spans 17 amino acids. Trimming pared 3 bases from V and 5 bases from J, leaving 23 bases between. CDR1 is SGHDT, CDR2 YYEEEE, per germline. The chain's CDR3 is CASSSPLTRPSEETQYF. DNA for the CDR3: TGTGCCAGCAGCTCCCCATTGACGAGGCCATCGGAGGAGACCCAGTACTTC.

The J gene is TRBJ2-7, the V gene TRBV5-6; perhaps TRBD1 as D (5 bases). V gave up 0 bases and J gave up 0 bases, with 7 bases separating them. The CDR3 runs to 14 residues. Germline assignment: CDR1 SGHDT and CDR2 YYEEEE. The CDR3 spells CASSLAGSSYEQYF. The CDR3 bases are TGTGCCAGCAGCTTGGCAGGGTCCTCCTACGAGCAGTACTTC.